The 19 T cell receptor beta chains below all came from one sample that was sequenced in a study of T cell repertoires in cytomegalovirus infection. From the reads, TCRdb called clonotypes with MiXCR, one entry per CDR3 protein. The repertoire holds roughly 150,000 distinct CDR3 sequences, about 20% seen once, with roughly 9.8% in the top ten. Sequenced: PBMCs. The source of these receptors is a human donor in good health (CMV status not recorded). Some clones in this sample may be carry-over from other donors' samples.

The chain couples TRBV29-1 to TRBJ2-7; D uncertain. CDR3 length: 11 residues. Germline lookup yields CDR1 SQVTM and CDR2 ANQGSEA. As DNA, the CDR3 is TGCAGAGTGGGGAAGAAAGGCGAGCAGTACTTC. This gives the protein CRVGKKGEQYF.

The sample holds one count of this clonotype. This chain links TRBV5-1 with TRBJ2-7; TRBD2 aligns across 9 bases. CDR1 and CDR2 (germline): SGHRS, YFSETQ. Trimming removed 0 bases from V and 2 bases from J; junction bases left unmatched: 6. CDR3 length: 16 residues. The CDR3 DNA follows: TGCGCCAGCAGCTTGGGCGTGACTAGCGGAACCTACGAGCAGTACTTC. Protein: CASSLGVTSGTYEQYF. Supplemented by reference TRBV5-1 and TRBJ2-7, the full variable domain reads KAGVTQTPRYLIKTRGQQVTLSCSPISGHRSVSWYQQTPGQGLQFLFEYFSETQRNKGNFPGRFSGRQFSNSRSEMNVSTLELGDSALYLCASSLGVTSGTYEQYFGPGTRLTVT.

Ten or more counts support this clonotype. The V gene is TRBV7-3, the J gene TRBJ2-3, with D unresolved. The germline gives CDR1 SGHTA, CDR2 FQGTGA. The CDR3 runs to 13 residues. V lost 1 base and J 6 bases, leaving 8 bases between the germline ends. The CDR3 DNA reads TGTGCCAGCAGCTTAAATAAGGCCGATACGCAGTATTTT. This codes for CASSLNKADTQYF. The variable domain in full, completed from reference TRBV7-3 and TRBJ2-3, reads GAGVSQTPSNKVTEKGKYVELRCDPISGHTALYWYRQSLGQGPEFLIYFQGTGAADDSGLPNDRFFAVRPEGSVSTLKIQRTERGDSAVYLCASSLNKADTQYFGPGTRLTVL.

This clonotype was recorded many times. The CDR3 sequence is CASSHGQAGETFTDTQYF. CDR3 coding DNA: TGTGCCAGCAGCCACGGACAGGCCGGCGAAACCTTCACAGATACGCAGTATTTT. The V and J genes are TRBV7-2 and TRBJ2-3; 7 nucleotides agree with TRBD1. V was clipped by 5 bases and J by 2 bases; unmatched bases: 16. The length of the CDR3 is 18 residues. The germline V gene encodes CDR1 SGHTA and CDR2 FQGNSA.

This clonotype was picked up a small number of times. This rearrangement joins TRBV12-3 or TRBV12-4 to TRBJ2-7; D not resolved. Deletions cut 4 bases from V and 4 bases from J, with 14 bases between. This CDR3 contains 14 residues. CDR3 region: CASSSGRQKYEQYF. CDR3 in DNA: TGTGCCAGCAGTTCTGGTAGGCAGAAATACGAGCAGTACTTC.

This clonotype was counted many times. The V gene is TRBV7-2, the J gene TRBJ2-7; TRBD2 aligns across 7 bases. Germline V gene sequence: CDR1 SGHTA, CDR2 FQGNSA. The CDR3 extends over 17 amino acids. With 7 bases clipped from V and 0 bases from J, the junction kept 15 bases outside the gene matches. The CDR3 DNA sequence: TGTGCCAGCACCCCCGAGCCCGGACTAGGTGGCTCCTACGAGCAGTACTTC. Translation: CASTPEPGLGGSYEQYF.

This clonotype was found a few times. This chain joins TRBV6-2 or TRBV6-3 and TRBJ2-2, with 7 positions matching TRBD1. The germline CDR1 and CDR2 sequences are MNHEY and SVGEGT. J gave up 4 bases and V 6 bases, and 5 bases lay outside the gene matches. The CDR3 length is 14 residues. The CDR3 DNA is TGTGCCAGCAGACCTACAGGGGTCACCGGGGAGCTGTTTTTT. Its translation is CASRPTGVTGELFF.

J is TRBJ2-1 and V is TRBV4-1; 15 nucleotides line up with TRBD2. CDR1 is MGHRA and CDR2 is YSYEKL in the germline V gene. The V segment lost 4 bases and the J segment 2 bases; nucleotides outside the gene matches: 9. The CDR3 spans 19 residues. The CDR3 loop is CASSPSPGLAGGPYNEQFF. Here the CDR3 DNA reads TGCGCCAGCAGCCCCTCCCCGGGACTAGCGGGAGGCCCCTACAATGAGCAGTTCTTC.

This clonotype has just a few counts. The CDR3 coding sequence is TGTGCCAGCAGCTTAGGTCATCTCTACGAGCAGTACTTC. It translates to CASSLGHLYEQYF. The rearrangement joins TRBV7-9 to TRBJ2-7; D is undetermined. This CDR3 has 13 residues. CDR1 is SEHNR, CDR2 FQNEAQ, per germline (reference sequence). Trimming stripped 1 base from V and 3 bases from J, with 7 bases between.

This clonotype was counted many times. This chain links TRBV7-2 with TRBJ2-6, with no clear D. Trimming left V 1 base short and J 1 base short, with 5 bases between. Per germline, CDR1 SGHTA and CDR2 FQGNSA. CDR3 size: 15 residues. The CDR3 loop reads CASSLEQSGANVLTF. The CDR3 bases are TGTGCCAGCAGCTTAGAACAATCTGGGGCCAACGTCCTGACTTTC.

The chain's CDR3 is CASSFISALGRNQPQHF. For the CDR3, the DNA is TGTGCCAGCAGTTTTATCAGTGCTCTTGGCCGCAATCAGCCCCAGCATTTT. V usage is TRBV28 and J usage is TRBJ1-5; D not resolved. The CDR3 runs 17 residues. CDR1 and CDR2 (germline): MDHEN, SYDVKM. The germline V and J ends were trimmed by 3 bases and 2 bases, with 17 bases remaining between them.

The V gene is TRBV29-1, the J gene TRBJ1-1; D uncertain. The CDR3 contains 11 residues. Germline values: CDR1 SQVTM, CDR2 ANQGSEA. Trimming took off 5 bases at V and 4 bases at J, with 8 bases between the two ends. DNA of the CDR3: TGCAGCGTTCAACATGGCACTGAAGCTTTCTTT. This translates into CSVQHGTEAFF.

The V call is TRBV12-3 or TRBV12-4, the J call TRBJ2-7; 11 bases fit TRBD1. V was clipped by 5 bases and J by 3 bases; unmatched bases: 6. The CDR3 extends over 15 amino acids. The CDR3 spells CASSISGTGGYEQYF. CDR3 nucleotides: TGTGCCAGCAGTATTTCCGGGACAGGGGGCTACGAGCAGTACTTC.

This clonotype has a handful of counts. CDR3 nucleotides: TGTGCCAGCAGTCAGACGGGACAGTCCTACGAGCAGTACTTC. Translated: CASSQTGQSYEQYF. J is TRBJ2-7 and V is TRBV7-2, with 7 bases aligning to TRBD1. Unmatched junction bases numbered 6, after V lost 6 bases and J lost 1 base. Per the germline V gene, CDR1 is SGHTA and CDR2 is FQGNSA. The CDR3 length is 14 residues.

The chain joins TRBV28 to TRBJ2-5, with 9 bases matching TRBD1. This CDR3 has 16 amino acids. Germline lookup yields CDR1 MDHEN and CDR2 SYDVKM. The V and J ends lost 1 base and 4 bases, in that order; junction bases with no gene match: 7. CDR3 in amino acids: CASSLLTNRGLETQYF. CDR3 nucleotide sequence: TGTGCCAGCAGTTTATTAACGAACAGGGGGCTAGAGACCCAGTACTTC.

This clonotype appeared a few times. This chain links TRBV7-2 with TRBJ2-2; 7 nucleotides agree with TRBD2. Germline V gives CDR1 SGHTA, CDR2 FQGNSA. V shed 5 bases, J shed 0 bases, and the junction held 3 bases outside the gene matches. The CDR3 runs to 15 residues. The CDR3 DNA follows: TGTGCCAGCAGCGTTAGCGGGCCGAACACCGGGGAGCTGTTTTTT. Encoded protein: CASSVSGPNTGELFF.

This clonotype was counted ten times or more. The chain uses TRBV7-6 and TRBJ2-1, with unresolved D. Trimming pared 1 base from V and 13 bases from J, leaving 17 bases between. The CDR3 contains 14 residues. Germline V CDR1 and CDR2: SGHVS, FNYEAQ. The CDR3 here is CASSLGRTASSQFF. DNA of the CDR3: TGTGCCAGCAGCTTAGGGAGAACAGCGTCCTCTCAGTTCTTC.

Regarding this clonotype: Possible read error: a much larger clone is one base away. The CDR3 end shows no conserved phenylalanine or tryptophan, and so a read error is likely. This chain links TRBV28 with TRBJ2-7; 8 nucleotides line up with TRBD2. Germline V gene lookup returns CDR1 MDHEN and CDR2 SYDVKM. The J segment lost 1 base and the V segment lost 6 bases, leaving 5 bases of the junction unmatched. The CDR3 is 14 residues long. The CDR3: CASSQRGGSYEQYC. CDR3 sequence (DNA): TGTGCCAGCAGCCAACGGGGGGGATCCTACGAGCAGTACTGC.

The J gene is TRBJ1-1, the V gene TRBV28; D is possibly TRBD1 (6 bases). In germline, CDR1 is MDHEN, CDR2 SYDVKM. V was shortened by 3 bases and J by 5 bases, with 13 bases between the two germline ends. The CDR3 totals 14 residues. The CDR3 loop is CASSLTGEGTEAFF. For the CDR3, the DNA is TGTGCCAGCAGTTTGACAGGAGAGGGTACTGAAGCTTTCTTT.